This TCR beta chain is from a study of OX40 agonist ivuxolimab in advanced cancers. Study overall: Six ivuxolimab dose levels, 0.01 to 10 mg/kg, were given intravenously every 2 weeks. It was permissible to have had prior anti-PD-1, anti-PD-L1 or anti-CTLA-4 therapy, and around 43% had some.

With regard to this clone: Its antigen remains unknown.

Profiled with immunoSEQ multiplex PCR; TCRdb holds only in-frame clones, not every one. The sample contains around 54,000 clones, under 95% of which appear only once. Findings and limits, study-wide: Fewer expanded clones were found on average in CD4+ than in CD8+ T cells. With doses of 0.1 to 3.0 mg/kg, CD4+ and CD8+ blood T cells had undergone clonal expansion by week 6.

This receptor was taken from an adult with an advanced solid tumor such as melanoma, head and neck, liver or kidney cancer. The specimen comprised CD4+ or CD8+ T cells sorted from blood, sampled in a trial of the OX40 agonist ivuxolimab.

The CDR3 region is CASSPGLAGGFNEQFF. Written as DNA, the CDR3 is TGCGCCAGCAGCCCGGGACTAGCGGGAGGATTCAATGAGCAGTTCTTC. The chain uses TRBV5-1 and TRBJ2-1, with 15 nucleotides matching TRBD2. CDR3 length: 16 residues. The V segment lost 4 bases and the J segment 6 bases; nucleotides outside the gene matches: 5. Germline CDR1 SGHRS, CDR2 YFSETQ.